This T cell receptor beta chain came from a study of T cells in localized non-small cell lung cancer. Study-level points and caveats: Adjacent lung had a median about 55 of the 100 largest tumor clones. Highest T cell clonality was seen in uninvolved adjacent lung, surpassing that measured in tumor. Longer overall survival was seen with higher T cell density measured in blood.

Taken at least 2 cm from the tumor margin, the adjacent lung showed no atypia. On this clone itself: Antigen specificity is unknown.

Using immunoSEQ multiplex PCR, the repertoire was profiled, and TCRdb retains in-frame clones only, with some absent. Among roughly 3,200 clones listed, almost 25% were seen once. This CDR3 spans 13 amino acids. V was pared by 4 bases and J by 7 bases, with 11 bases between. The V gene's germline CDR1 is GTSNPN and CDR2 SVGIG (reference sequence). The rearrangement uses TRBV30 and TRBJ1-6, with D hard to call. The sequence derives from a man aged 40 to 70 with stage III squamous cell lung carcinoma. The material was normal lung tissue next to the tumor, obtained before any cancer treatment. The CDR3 loop is CAWMVDRNSPLHF. CDR3 nucleotide sequence: TGTGCCTGGATGGTTGATCGGAATTCACCCCTCCACTTT.